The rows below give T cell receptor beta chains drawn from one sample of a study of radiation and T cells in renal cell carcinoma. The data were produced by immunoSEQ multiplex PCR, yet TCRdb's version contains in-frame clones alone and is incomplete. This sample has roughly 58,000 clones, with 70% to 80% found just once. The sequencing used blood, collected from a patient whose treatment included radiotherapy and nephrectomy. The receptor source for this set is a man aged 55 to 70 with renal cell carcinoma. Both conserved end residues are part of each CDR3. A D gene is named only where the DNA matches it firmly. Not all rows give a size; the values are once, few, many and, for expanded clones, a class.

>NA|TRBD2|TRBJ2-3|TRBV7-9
TGTGCCAGCAGCCTCCAGCGGGGGGGTGGAGATACGCAGTATTTT
CASSLQRGGGDTQYF
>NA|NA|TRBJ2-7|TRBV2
TGTGCCAGCAGTGAGCAGAGGTACTACGAGCAGTACTTC
CASSEQRYYEQYF
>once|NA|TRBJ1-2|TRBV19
TGTGCCAGTCGGGCCCCGGGGATTTATGGCTACACCTTC
CASRAPGIYGYTF
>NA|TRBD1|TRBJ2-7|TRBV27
TGTGCCAGCAGTTTAGAAGGGACAGGGACTCTCTACGAGCAGTACTTC
CASSLEGTGTLYEQYF
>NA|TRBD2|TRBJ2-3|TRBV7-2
TGTGCCAGCGCTGTGGGGAGAGCGGGGGGCACAGATACGCAGTATTTT
CASAVGRAGGTDTQYF
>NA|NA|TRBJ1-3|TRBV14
TGTGCCAGCAGCCAAGCCGGGGTGAACACCATATATTTT
CASSQAGVNTIYF
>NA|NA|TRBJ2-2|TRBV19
TGTGCCACCAGTCAGGCATTGGGGAACACCGGGGAGCTGTTTTTT
CATSQALGNTGELFF
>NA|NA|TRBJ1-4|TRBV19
TGTGCCAGCCACACGCGGGGTTTAGCTAATGAAAAACTGTTTTTT
CASHTRGLANEKLFF
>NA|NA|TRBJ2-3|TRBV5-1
TGCGCCAGCAGCTTGTCTCTCCGAGGGGGAGATACGCAGTATTTT
CASSLSLRGGDTQYF
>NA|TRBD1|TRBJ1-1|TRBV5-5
TGTGCCAGCAGCCCGGGACAGGCGAACACTGAAGCTTTCTTT
CASSPGQANTEAFF
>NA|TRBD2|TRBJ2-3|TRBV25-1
TGTGCCAGCAGTGATCTCAGCGGGGGGGCCACAGATACGCAGTATTTT
CASSDLSGGATDTQYF
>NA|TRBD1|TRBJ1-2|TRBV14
TGTGCCAGCAGCCAAGGGGACAGAACTAACTATGGCTACACCTTC
CASSQGDRTNYGYTF
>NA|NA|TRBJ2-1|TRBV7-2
TGTGCCAGCAGCTCCCAAGTCCCCCAGTGGTTGTTCTTC
CASSSQVPQWLFF
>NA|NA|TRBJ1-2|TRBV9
TGTGCCAGCAGCCTCCTGGGCGGGGGGGCAGACTATGGCTACACCTTC
CASSLLGGGADYGYTF